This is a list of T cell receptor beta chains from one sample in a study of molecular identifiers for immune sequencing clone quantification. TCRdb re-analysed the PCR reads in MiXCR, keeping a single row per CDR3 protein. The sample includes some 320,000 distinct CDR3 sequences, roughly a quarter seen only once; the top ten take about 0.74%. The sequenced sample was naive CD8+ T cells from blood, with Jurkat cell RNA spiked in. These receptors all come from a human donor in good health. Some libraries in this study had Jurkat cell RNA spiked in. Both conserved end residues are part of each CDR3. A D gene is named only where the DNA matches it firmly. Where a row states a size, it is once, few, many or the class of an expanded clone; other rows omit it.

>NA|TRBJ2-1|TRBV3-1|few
CASSQARGGGNNEQFF
TGTGCCAGCAGCCAAGCCCGGGGTGGGGGGAACAATGAGCAGTTCTTC
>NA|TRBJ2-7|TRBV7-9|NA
CASSLRHHEQYF
TGTGCCAGCAGCTTGCGACACCACGAGCAGTACTTC
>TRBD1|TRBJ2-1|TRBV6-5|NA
CASTRGQRDNEQFF
TGTGCCAGCACCCGGGGACAGAGGGATAATGAGCAGTTCTTC
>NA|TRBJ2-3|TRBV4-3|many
CASSLDRLSFTDTQYF
TGCGCCAGCAGCCTGGACAGACTATCCTTCACAGATACGCAGTATTTT
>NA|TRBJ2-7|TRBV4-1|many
CASSTQRSGYEQYF
TGCGCCAGCAGCACCCAAAGGTCGGGCTACGAGCAGTACTTC
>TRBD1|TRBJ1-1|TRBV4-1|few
CASSQTGAGTEAFF
TGCGCCAGCAGCCAAACAGGGGCTGGCACTGAAGCTTTCTTT
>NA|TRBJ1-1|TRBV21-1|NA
CASSKEEGASNGMNTEAFF
TGTGCCAGCAGCAAAGAGGAGGGGGCCTCGAATGGTATGAACACTGAAGCTTTCTTT
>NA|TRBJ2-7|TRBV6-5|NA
CASSYYTGGYEQYF
TGTGCCAGCAGTTACTATACTGGGGGCTACGAGCAGTACTTC
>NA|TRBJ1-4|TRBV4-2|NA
CASSQDPTALGEKLFF
TGTGCCAGCAGCCAAGACCCGACAGCCCTTGGCGAAAAACTGTTTTTT
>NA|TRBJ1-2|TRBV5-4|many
CASSLGTGVYGYTF
TGTGCCAGCAGCTTGGGTACCGGAGTCTATGGCTACACCTTC
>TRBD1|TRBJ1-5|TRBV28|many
CASSKQQGRGLGNQPQHF
TGTGCCAGCAGTAAACAACAGGGGAGAGGGCTAGGCAATCAGCCCCAGCATTTT
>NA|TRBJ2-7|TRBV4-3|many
CASSQERQEQYF
TGCGCCAGCAGCCAAGAGAGGCAAGAGCAGTACTTC
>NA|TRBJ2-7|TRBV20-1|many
CSARLWSEQYF
TGCAGTGCTAGATTGTGGTCCGAGCAGTACTTC
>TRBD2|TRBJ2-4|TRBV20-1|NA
CSASGGENIQYF
TGCAGTGCCAGCGGGGGGGAAAACATTCAGTACTTC
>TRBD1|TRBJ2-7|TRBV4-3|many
CASSPAQGGPYEQYF
TGCGCCAGCAGCCCAGCACAGGGGGGACCTTACGAGCAGTACTTC
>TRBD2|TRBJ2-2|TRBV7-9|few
CASSHSGRGIGGELFF
TGTGCCAGCAGCCATAGCGGGAGGGGAATCGGCGGGGAGCTGTTTTTT
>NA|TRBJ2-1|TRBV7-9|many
CASRQAEYNEQFF
TGTGCCAGCCGTCAGGCGGAGTACAATGAGCAGTTCTTC
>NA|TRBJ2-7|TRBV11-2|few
CASSPGLVSYGEQYF
TGTGCCAGCAGCCCAGGTTTGGTTTCGTATGGCGAGCAGTACTTC
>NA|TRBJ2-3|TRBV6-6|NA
CASSRDTDTQYF
TGTGCCAGCAGTCGCGACACAGATACGCAGTATTTT
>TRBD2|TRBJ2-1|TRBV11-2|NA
CASSLVAGSYNEQFF
TGTGCCAGCAGCTTAGTAGCGGGGTCCTACAATGAGCAGTTCTTC